These T cell receptor beta chains were read from a single sample in a study of T cells in Graves' hyperthyroidism and ophthalmopathy. TCRdb ran MiXCR on the multiplex PCR reads and lists one entry per CDR3 protein. The sample has about 500,000 distinct CDR3 sequences; approximately 16% are singletons. The sequenced material came from blood. Receptor source: a woman aged 18-29 years with Graves' hyperthyroidism. Each CDR3 is given with its conserved first and last residue. A D gene is named only where the DNA matches it firmly. Expanded clones get a size class; other rows say once, few or many, or leave the size out.

CASSEAGALDSYEQYF TGTGCCAGCAGTGAAGCGGGGGCCCTCGATTCCTACGAGCAGTACTTC . TRBV2 many TRBJ2-7
CASSTGLAGAVEELFF TGTGCCAGCAGCACCGGACTAGCGGGGGCTGTTGAGGAGCTGTTTTTT TRBD2 TRBV7-9 few TRBJ2-2
CSARDQPSSQYF TGCAGTGCTAGAGATCAGCCTAGTTCGCAGTATTTT . TRBV20-1 many TRBJ2-3
CSATLAGNTGELFF TGCAGTGCTACACTAGCGGGTAACACCGGGGAGCTGTTTTTT TRBD2 TRBV20-1 many TRBJ2-2
CASGGRRTKGLGDTDAQYF TGTGCCAGCGGCGGGCGAAGGACCAAGGGACTAGGGGACACAGATGCGCAGTATTTT TRBD2 TRBV2 . TRBJ2-3
CASTMRWVSNTGELFF TGTGCCAGCACCATGCGATGGGTGTCGAACACCGGGGAGCTGTTTTTT . TRBV13 few TRBJ2-2
CASSHRGLAVYNQQFF TGTGCCAGCAGTCACAGGGGACTAGCGGTCTACAATCAGCAGTTCTTC TRBD2 TRBV6-1 . TRBJ2-1
CASTSNGLNTDTQYF TGTGCCAGCACCTCTAATGGGCTAAACACAGATACGCAGTATTTT . TRBV5-6 . TRBJ2-3
CSVAGQGATNTEAFF TGCAGCGTTGCCGGACAGGGGGCGACGAACACTGAAGCTTTCTTT TRBD1 TRBV29-1 . TRBJ1-1
CSVALISGADGGYTF TGCAGCGTGGCTTTGATTTCGGGGGCGGATGGTGGCTACACCTTC . TRBV29-1 . TRBJ1-2
CASSRAGQGVGGYTF TGTGCCAGCAGTCGCGCCGGACAGGGGGTGGGCGGCTACACCTTC TRBD1 TRBV12-3/TRBV12-4 many TRBJ1-2
CASRPGFFSYEQYF TGTGCCAGCAGGCCCGGGTTCTTCTCCTACGAGCAGTACTTC . TRBV6-1 few TRBJ2-7
CASSDRRWANEKLFF TGTGCCAGCAGTGACAGGAGATGGGCTAATGAAAAACTGTTTTTT . TRBV6-1 many TRBJ1-4
CASSLRTGKEQYF TGTGCCAGCAGCCTCCGGACAGGGAAGGAGCAGTACTTC TRBD1 TRBV7-6 . TRBJ2-7
CASSRLLNYEQYF TGTGCCAGCAGTCGACTCCTCAACTACGAGCAGTACTTC . TRBV28 few TRBJ2-7
CAWSGGYQPQHF TGTGCCTGGAGTGGGGGGTATCAGCCCCAGCATTTT . TRBV30 many TRBJ1-5
CASSPRDRLSSYNSPLHF TGTGCCAGCAGCCCCCGGGACAGACTTAGCTCCTATAATTCACCCCTCCACTTT TRBD1 TRBV11-3 . TRBJ1-6
CASSTRNQRSSTDTQYF TGTGCCAGCAGCACCAGGAATCAGCGGTCTAGCACAGATACGCAGTATTTT . TRBV11-3 many TRBJ2-3
CASSLVRPSDTEAFF TGTGCCAGCAGCTTAGTCCGTCCTTCCGACACTGAAGCTTTCTTT . TRBV7-9 many TRBJ1-1
CASSSRDRGPRNTEAFF TGTGCCAGTAGTTCCCGGGACAGGGGTCCAAGGAACACTGAAGCTTTCTTT TRBD1 TRBV19 . TRBJ1-1
CATAGGSREKLFF TGTGCCACCGCGGGAGGGAGTCGGGAAAAACTGTTTTTT . TRBV6-1 once TRBJ1-4
CASSLWDRETGELFF TGCGCCAGCAGCTTGTGGGACAGGGAAACCGGGGAGCTGTTTTTT TRBD1 TRBV5-1 few TRBJ2-2
CASGTALNTEAFF TGTGCCAGCGGGACAGCCCTTAACACTGAAGCTTTCTTT TRBD1 TRBV12-3/TRBV12-4 few TRBJ1-1
CASTRTSGGASYNEQFF TGTGCCAGCACCAGGACGAGCGGGGGGGCCTCCTACAATGAGCAGTTCTTC TRBD2 TRBV11-2 many TRBJ2-1
CASSLAARHGQETQYF TGTGCCAGCAGCTTGGCGGCCCGACACGGGCAAGAGACCCAGTACTTC . TRBV5-6 . TRBJ2-5
CASSVDRGRWTEAFF TGTGCCAGCAGCGTCGACAGGGGGCGGTGGACTGAAGCTTTCTTT TRBD1 TRBV7-8 many TRBJ1-1
CASSLVAGEAKNIQYF TGTGCCAGCAGCCTCGTAGCGGGAGAAGCCAAAAACATTCAGTACTTC TRBD2 TRBV28 many TRBJ2-4
CASSQGQSQNIQYF TGTGCCAGCAGCCAGGGACAGAGCCAAAACATTCAGTACTTC TRBD1 TRBV11-3 . TRBJ2-4
CASSRNRVGYTF TGTGCCAGCAGCCGAAACAGGGTTGGCTACACCTTC . TRBV12-3/TRBV12-4 many TRBJ1-2
CASGRSSYEQYF TGTGCCAGCGGCAGGAGCTCCTACGAGCAGTACTTC . TRBV6-1 few TRBJ2-7
CASSRRNRYEQYF TGTGCCAGCAGTAGACGCAACCGCTACGAGCAGTACTTC . TRBV28 . TRBJ2-7
CASSFRRINTEAFF TGTGCCAGCAGCTTCAGGAGGATTAACACTGAAGCTTTCTTT . TRBV7-2 many TRBJ1-1
CASSLDRDKQYF TGCGCCAGCAGCCTGGACAGAGATAAGCAGTACTTC . TRBV5-1 many TRBJ2-7
CASSPLRGRQETQYF TGTGCCAGTAGCCCCCTCAGGGGGCGACAAGAGACCCAGTACTTC TRBD1 TRBV19 . TRBJ2-5
CSVARDRARTEAFF TGCAGCGTTGCCCGGGACAGGGCAAGGACTGAAGCTTTCTTT TRBD1 TRBV29-1 . TRBJ1-1
CASGPGPDTGELFF TGTGCCAGCGGACCGGGACCGGACACCGGGGAGCTGTTTTTT . TRBV3-1 once TRBJ2-2
CASSLGQGSSYEQYF TGTGCCAGCAGTTTGGGGCAGGGGAGCTCCTACGAGCAGTACTTC . TRBV6-1 many TRBJ2-7
CASSPRGATNEKLFF TGTGCCAGCTCACCACGGGGAGCAACTAATGAAAAACTGTTTTTT . TRBV18 many TRBJ1-4
CASSLPYGSNEQYF TGTGCCAGCAGTTTACCGTACGGGAGCAACGAGCAGTACTTC . TRBV28 many TRBJ2-7
CASSQTRFNNEQFF TGTGCCAGCAGCCAGACTAGATTCAACAATGAGCAGTTCTTC . TRBV14 many TRBJ2-1
CASSLSGITDTQYF TGTGCCAGCAGCTTATCTGGTATCACAGATACGCAGTATTTT . TRBV7-8 many TRBJ2-3
CSARPTMVGDSQGQYF TGCAGTGCTAGACCCACAATGGTGGGGGACTCACAGGGGCAGTACTTC . TRBV20-1 many TRBJ2-7
CASRPTGTKQETQYF TGTGCCAGCAGACCGACCGGGACTAAGCAAGAGACCCAGTACTTC TRBD2 TRBV6-1 . TRBJ2-5
CASSAAYTNTEAFF TGTGCCAGCAGCGCAGCTTATACTAACACTGAAGCTTTCTTT . TRBV2 few TRBJ1-1
CAWSTSGKSSYEQYF TGTGCCTGGAGTACTTCGGGAAAAAGCTCCTACGAGCAGTACTTC . TRBV30 many TRBJ2-7
CASSSPRRGWGTDTQYF TGTGCCAGCAGCTCGCCCCGGCGGGGGTGGGGCACAGATACGCAGTATTTT TRBD2 TRBV7-2 few TRBJ2-3
CASSEAGGPPDTQYF TGCGCCAGCAGTGAAGCGGGGGGGCCCCCAGATACGCAGTATTTT TRBD2 TRBV10-1 few TRBJ2-3
CASSRQSVLSYNEQFF TGTGCCAGCTCGCGCCAGAGCGTTCTATCCTACAATGAGCAGTTCTTC . TRBV18 many TRBJ2-1
CATSDGDTHTEAFF TGTGCCACCAGTGATGGCGATACGCACACTGAAGCTTTCTTT . TRBV24-1 few TRBJ1-1
CAHRVLTGSQYF TGTGCCCATAGGGTACTCACGGGATCGCAGTATTTT . TRBV30 many TRBJ2-3
CASRGVGGLRGTDTQYF TGTGCCAGCAGGGGCGTTGGGGGACTCCGGGGCACAGATACGCAGTATTTT . TRBV12-3/TRBV12-4 many TRBJ2-3
CASSFGHPYEQYF TGTGCCAGCAGCTTTGGCCACCCCTACGAGCAGTACTTC . TRBV7-9 many TRBJ2-7
CAISERASNEQFF TGTGCCATCAGTGAGAGGGCATCCAATGAGCAGTTCTTC . TRBV10-3 . TRBJ2-1
CSATRDPSRADTQYF TGCAGTGCCACCCGGGACCCGAGTAGAGCAGATACGCAGTATTTT . TRBV20-1 few TRBJ2-3
CSARDPGTSGNYNEQFF TGCAGTGCTAGAGATCCCGGGACTAGCGGAAACTACAATGAGCAGTTCTTC TRBD2 TRBV20-1 few TRBJ2-1
CASSLPATSSPLHF TGTGCCAGCAGCTTGCCGGCAACCTCCTCGCCCCTCCACTTT . TRBV11-2 many TRBJ1-6
CASSQGTSGRETQYF TGTGCCAGCAGCCAAGGGACTAGCGGGAGAGAGACCCAGTACTTC TRBD2 TRBV3-1 many TRBJ2-5